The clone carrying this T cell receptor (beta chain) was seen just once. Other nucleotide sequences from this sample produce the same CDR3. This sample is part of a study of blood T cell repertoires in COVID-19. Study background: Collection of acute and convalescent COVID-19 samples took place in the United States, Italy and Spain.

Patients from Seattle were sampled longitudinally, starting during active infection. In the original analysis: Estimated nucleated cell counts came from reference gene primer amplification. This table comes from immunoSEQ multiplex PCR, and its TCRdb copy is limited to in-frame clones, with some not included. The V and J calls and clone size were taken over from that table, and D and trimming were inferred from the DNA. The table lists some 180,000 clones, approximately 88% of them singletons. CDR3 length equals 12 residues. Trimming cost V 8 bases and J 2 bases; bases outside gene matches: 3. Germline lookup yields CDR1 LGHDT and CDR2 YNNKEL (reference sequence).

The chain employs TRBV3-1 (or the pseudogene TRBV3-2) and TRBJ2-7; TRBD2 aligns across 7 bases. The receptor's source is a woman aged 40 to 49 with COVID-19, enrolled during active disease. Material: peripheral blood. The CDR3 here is CASGAGTYEQYF. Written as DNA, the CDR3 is TGTGCCAGCGGAGCGGGAACCTACGAGCAGTACTTC.